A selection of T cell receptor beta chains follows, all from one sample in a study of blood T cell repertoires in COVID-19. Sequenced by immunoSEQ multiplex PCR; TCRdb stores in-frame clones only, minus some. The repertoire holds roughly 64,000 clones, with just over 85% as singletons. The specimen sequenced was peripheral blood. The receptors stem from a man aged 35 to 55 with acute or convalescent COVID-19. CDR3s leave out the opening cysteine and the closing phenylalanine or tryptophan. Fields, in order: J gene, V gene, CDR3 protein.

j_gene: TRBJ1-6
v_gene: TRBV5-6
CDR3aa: ASSLPQGINSPLH

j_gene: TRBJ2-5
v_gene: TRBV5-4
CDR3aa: ASSLVGGETQY

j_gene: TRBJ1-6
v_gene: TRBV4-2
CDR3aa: ASSQGTAYNSPLH

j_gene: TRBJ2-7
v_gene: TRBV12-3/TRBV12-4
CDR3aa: ASSPTSPYEQY

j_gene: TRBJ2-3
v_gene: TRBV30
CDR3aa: AWSVRQAYTDTQY

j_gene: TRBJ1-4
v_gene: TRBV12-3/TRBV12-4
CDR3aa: ASSLRQGEKLF

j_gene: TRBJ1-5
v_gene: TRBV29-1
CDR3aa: SVGQSSQPQH

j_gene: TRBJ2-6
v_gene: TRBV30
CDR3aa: AGQISSGANVLT

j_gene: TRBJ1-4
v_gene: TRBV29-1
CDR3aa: SGTGTGQEKLF

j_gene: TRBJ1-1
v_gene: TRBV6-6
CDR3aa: ASRLMNTEAF

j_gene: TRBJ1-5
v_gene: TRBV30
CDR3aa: AWSPREGYSNQPQH

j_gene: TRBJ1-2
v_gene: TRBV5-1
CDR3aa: ASSLGQGRFYGYT

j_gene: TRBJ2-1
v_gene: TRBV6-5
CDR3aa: ASTGGREVRHEQF

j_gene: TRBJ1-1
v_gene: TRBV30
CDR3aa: ALETESSTEAF

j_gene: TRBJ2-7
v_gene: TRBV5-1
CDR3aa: ASSWGQGAWEQY

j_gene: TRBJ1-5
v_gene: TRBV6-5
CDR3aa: ASSRKADQPQH

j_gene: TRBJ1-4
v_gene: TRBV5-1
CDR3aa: ASSPLGQGASNEKLF

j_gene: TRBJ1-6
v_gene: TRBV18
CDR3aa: ASSPTTDNSPLH